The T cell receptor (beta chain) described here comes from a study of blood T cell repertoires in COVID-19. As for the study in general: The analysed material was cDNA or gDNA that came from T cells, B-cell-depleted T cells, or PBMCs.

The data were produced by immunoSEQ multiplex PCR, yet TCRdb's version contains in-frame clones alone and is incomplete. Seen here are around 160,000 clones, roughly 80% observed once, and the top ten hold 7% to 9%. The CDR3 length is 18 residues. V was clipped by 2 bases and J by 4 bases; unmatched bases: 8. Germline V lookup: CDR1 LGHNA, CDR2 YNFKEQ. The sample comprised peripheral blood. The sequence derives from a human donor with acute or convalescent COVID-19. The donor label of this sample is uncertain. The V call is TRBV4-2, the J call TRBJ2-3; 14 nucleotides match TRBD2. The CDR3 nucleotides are TGTGCCAGCAGCCAACGCCGGACTAGCGGGGGGAAGGCAGATACGCAGTATTTT. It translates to CASSQRRTSGGKADTQYF.